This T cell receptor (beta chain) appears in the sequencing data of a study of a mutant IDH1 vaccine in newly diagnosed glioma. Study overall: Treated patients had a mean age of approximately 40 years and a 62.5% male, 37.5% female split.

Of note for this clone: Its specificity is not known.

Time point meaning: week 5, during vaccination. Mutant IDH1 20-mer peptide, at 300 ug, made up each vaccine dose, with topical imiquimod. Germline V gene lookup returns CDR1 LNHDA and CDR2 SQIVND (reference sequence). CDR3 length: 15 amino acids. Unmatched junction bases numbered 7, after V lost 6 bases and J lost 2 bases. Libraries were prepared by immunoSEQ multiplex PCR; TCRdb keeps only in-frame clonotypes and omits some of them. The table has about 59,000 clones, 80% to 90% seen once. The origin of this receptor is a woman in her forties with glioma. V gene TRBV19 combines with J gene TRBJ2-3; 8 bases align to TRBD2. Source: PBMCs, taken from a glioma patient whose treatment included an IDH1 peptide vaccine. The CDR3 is CASSKTSGHTDTQYF. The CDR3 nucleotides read TGTGCCAGTAGCAAAACTAGCGGCCACACAGATACGCAGTATTTT.